Shown below are 16 T cell receptor beta chains from a single sample sequenced in a study of Graves' ophthalmopathy and Graves' hyperthyroidism. RNA transcripts were the source from which TCR beta CDR3 regions were amplified. An initial RT-PCR round employing HTBI primers preceded a second-round multiplex PCR. TCRdb reprocessed the multiplex PCR reads via MiXCR and lists one record per CDR3 protein. The sample holds around 1,200,000 distinct CDR3 sequences, 35% to 40% seen once. The sequenced sample consisted of peripheral blood or thyroid tissue (not recorded which). Every receptor here comes from an adult man with Graves' hyperthyroidism.

The table lists this clonotype with a few counts. A much more abundant neighbour one base away suggests this may be a read error. The chain employs TRBV29-1 and TRBJ2-7, with 7 nucleotides matching TRBD1. The CDR3 runs 14 residues. The V and J ends lost 6 bases and 5 bases, in that order; junction bases with no gene match: 13. Looked up from germline, CDR1 is SQVTM and CDR2 is ANQGSEA. CDR3 region: CSVVTGPIMDEQYF. DNA for the CDR3: TGCAGCGTAGTGACAGGGCCGATCATGGACGAGCAGTACTTC.

The J gene is TRBJ2-2, the V gene TRBV12-3 or TRBV12-4, with 7 bases aligning to TRBD2. The CDR3 totals 13 residues. Unmatched junction bases numbered 5, after V lost 6 bases and J lost 7 bases. CDR3: CASSDPSGGELFF. The CDR3 region has the DNA TGTGCCAGCAGCGATCCTAGCGGCGGGGAGCTGTTTTTT.

This clonotype came up many times. The chain combines TRBV5-1 with TRBJ1-1, with a possible D match to TRBD1 (5 bases). The germline CDR1 and CDR2 sequences are SGHRS and YFSETQ. Trimming removed 2 bases from V and 3 bases from J, with 14 bases in between. The CDR3 contains 15 residues. CDR3 nucleotides: TGCGCCAGCAGCTTTAGGGGACCGGGCTACACTGAAGCTTTCTTT. This gives the protein CASSFRGPGYTEAFF. The full variable domain, in which reference TRBV5-1 and TRBJ1-1 provide the parts outside the CDR3, is KAGVTQTPRYLIKTRGQQVTLSCSPISGHRSVSWYQQTPGQGLQFLFEYFSETQRNKGNFPGRFSGRQFSNSRSEMNVSTLELGDSALYLCASSFRGPGYTEAFFGQGTRLTVV.

This clonotype was recorded a few times. The V gene is TRBV28, the J gene TRBJ2-5; D may be TRBD1 (5 bases). There are 15 residues in the CDR3. V was clipped by 10 bases and J by 1 base, with 19 bases between them. Germline V CDR1 and CDR2: MDHEN, SYDVKM. For the CDR3, the DNA is TGTGCCACTTCTCTGGGCAGGGTAACCCAAGAGACCCAGTACTTC. Residues: CATSLGRVTQETQYF.

The CDR3 bases are TGTGCCAGCAGCTTAGTGATGGCAGGGAACGGTGCCCAGCATTTT. It codes for CASSLVMAGNGAQHF. V gene TRBV7-2 combines with J gene TRBJ1-5; possibly TRBD1 for D (5 bases). Trimming pared 1 base from V and 11 bases from J, leaving 18 bases between. CDR1 is SGHTA and CDR2 is FQGNSA in the germline V gene. The CDR3 is 15 residues long. Combining the CDR3 with reference TRBV7-2 and TRBJ1-5 gives the whole variable domain GAGVSQSPSNKVTEKGKDVELRCDPISGHTALYWYRQSLGQGLEFLIYFQGNSAPDKSGLPSDRFSAERTGGSVSTLTIQRTQQEDSAVYLCASSLVMAGNGAQHFGDGTRLSIL.

This clonotype has ten or more counts. The V and J genes are TRBV19 and TRBJ1-5, with a possible D match to TRBD1 (6 bases). Between the trimmed V and J ends, which lost 3 bases and 7 bases, there was a span of 16 bases. The CDR3 sequence is 15 residues long. CDR1 LNHDA and CDR2 SQIVND come from the germline V gene (reference sequence). The CDR3 coding sequence is TGTGCCAGTAGTATCGGTGCAGGGGCTGTCCAGCCCCAGCATTTT. The encoded protein is CASSIGAGAVQPQHF. The full variable domain, its missing parts supplied by reference TRBV19 and TRBJ1-5, is DGGITQSPKYLFRKEGQNVTLSCEQNLNHDAMYWYRQDPGQGLRLIYYSQIVNDFQKGDIAEGYSVSREKKESFPLTVTSAQKNPTAFYLCASSIGAGAVQPQHFGDGTRLSIL.

This clonotype occurred many times. CDR3 amino acids: CASSDSDTGELFF. The CDR3 region has the DNA TGTGCCAGCAGTGACTCGGACACCGGGGAGCTGTTTTTT. The chain recombines TRBV6-4 with TRBJ2-2; D call uncertain. The CDR3 spans 13 residues. CDR1 and CDR2 (germline): MRHNA, SNTAGT. Deletions cut 0 bases from V and 3 bases from J, with 2 bases between.

V usage is TRBV7-9 and J usage is TRBJ1-2; D possibly corresponds to TRBD1 (5 bases). The CDR3 totals 15 residues. V was trimmed by 3 bases and J by 4 bases, leaving 15 bases between them. The germline V gene has CDR1 SEHNR and CDR2 FQNEAQ (reference sequence). The CDR3 nucleotides are TGTGCCAGCAGCTTTACGACAGACAGACCCTATGGCTACACCTTC. Translation: CASSFTTDRPYGYTF.

This sequence joins TRBV10-3 and TRBJ2-5; possibly TRBD2 for D (6 bases). In germline, CDR1 is ENHRY, CDR2 SYGVKD. The CDR3 spans 12 residues. Trimming removed 11 bases at V and 2 bases at J, with 12 bases between. The CDR3 reads CAVLGTQETQYF. CDR3 sequence (DNA): TGTGCCGTTCTCGGGACTCAAGAGACCCAGTACTTC.

The rearrangement joins TRBV5-6 to TRBJ2-2, with D tentatively TRBD1 (5 bases). Deletions cut 5 bases from V and 9 bases from J, with 17 bases between. This CDR3 comprises 14 residues. Germline lookup yields CDR1 SGHDT and CDR2 YYEEEE. As DNA, the CDR3 is TGTGCCAGCAGTGAATTCGGCCAGGGCCGGGAGCTGTTTTTT. As protein: CASSEFGQGRELFF.

The gene calls are TRBV28 and TRBJ2-7, with 7 bases identical to TRBD2. With V trimmed by 4 bases and J by 7 bases, 7 bases remained unmatched. This CDR3 comprises 13 residues. Germline CDR1 reads MDHEN; CDR2 reads SYDVKM. The CDR3 is CASSSLSGVEQYF. Written as DNA, the CDR3 is TGTGCCAGCAGTTCCCTGAGCGGGGTGGAGCAGTACTTC.

This clonotype came up many times. The chain combines TRBV7-2 with TRBJ2-5; D call uncertain. In germline, CDR1 is SGHTA, CDR2 FQGNSA. The CDR3 consists of 12 residues. V dropped 2 bases and J dropped 5 bases, with 6 bases sitting between them. Here the CDR3 reads CASSLFLETQYF. As DNA, the CDR3 is TGTGCCAGCAGCTTATTTTTGGAGACCCAGTACTTC.

Ten or more counts support this clonotype. V and J are TRBV15 and TRBJ1-1; D unclear. From germline, CDR1 is LNHNV and CDR2 YYDKDF (reference sequence). V gave up 2 bases and J gave up 1 base, with 11 bases separating them. There are 15 residues in the CDR3. The CDR3 here is CATSRSTTKNTEAFF. DNA of the CDR3: TGTGCCACCAGCAGATCCACTACGAAGAACACTGAAGCTTTCTTT.

This clonotype appeared many times. The rearrangement joins TRBV19 to TRBJ1-4; D ambiguous. V was clipped by 6 bases and J by 0 bases, with 8 bases between them. Germline values: CDR1 LNHDA, CDR2 SQIVND (reference sequence). The CDR3 is made up of 14 amino acids. CDR3 coding DNA: TGTGCCAGTAGGATTGCCGCAACTAATGAAAAACTGTTTTTT. Residues: CASRIAATNEKLFF.

This clonotype was recorded a few times. The chain recombines TRBV7-9 with TRBJ1-2; a weak D match, TRBD1 (6 bases). The V end lost 6 bases, the J end lost 7 bases, and 21 bases lay between the germline ends. Germline values: CDR1 SEHNR, CDR2 FQNEAQ (reference sequence). This CDR3 region has 15 residues. The CDR3 spells CASSPTGAGAGGYTF. Here the CDR3 DNA reads TGTGCCAGCAGTCCCACCGGGGCAGGGGCAGGTGGCTACACCTTC. The whole variable domain, filled in from reference TRBV7-9 and TRBJ1-2, reads DTGVSQNPRHKITKRGQNVTFRCDPISEHNRLYWYRQTLGQGPEFLTYFQNEAQLEKSRLLSDRFSAERPKGSFSTLEIQRTEQGDSAMYLCASSPTGAGAGGYTFGSGTRLTVV.

This rearrangement joins TRBV7-9 to TRBJ2-5; D may match TRBD1 or TRBD2 (5 bases each). CDR1 is SEHNR, CDR2 FQNEAQ, per germline (reference sequence). Trimming shortened V by 4 bases and J by 4 bases, and 19 bases separated the two germline ends. The CDR3 is 16 residues long. CDR3 in DNA: TGTGCCAGCAGCTGGGGGTTTGGCGGAGGAGGAGAGACCCAGTACTTC. The encoded protein is CASSWGFGGGGETQYF.